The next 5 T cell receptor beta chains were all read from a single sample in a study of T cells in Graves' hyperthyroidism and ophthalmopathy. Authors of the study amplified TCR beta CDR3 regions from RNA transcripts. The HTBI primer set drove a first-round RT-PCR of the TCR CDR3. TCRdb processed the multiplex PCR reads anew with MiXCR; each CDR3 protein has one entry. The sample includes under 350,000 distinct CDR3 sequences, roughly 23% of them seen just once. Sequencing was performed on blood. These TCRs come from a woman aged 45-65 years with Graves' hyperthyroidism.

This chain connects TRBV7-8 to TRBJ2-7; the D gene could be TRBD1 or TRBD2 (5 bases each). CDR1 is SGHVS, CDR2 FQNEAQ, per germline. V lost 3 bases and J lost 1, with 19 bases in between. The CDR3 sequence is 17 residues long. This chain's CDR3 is CASSFRTTGTVSYEQYF. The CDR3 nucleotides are TGTGCCAGCAGCTTCAGAACCACCGGGACGGTTTCCTACGAGCAGTACTTC.

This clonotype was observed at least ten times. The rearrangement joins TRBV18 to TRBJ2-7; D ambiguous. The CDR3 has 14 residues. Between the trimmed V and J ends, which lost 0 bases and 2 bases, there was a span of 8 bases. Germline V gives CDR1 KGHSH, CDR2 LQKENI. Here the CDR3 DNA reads TGTGCCAGCTCACCACCGAGTCCTCCCTACGAGCAGTACTTC. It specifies CASSPPSPPYEQYF.

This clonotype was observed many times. CDR3 DNA: TGCGCCAGTCCCAGGACAGGATCTAACACCGGGGAGCTGTTTTTT. As protein: CASPRTGSNTGELFF. This sequence joins TRBV5-1 and TRBJ2-2, with 7 bases matching TRBD1. The CDR3 is 15 residues long. J was trimmed by 2 bases and V by 8 bases; bases with no gene match: 9. The germline V gene has CDR1 SGHRS and CDR2 YFSETQ.

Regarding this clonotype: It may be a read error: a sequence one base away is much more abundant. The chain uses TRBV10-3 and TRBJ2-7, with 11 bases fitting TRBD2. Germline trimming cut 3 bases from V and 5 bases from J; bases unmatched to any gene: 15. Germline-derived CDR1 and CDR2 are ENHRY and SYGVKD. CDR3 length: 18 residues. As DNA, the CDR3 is TGTGCCATCAGTGACCCTTGGATTAGCGGGAGGGCCAGCGACGAGCAGTACTTC. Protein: CAISDPWISGRASDEQYF.

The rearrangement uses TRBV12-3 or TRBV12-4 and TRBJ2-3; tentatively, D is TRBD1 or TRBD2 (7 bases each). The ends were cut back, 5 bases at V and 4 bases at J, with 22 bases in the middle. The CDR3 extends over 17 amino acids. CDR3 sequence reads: CASSPLRGRERADTQYF. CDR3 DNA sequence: TGTGCCAGCAGTCCCCTAAGGGGGCGGGAGAGGGCAGATACGCAGTATTTT.